These 25 T cell receptor beta chains were all obtained from the same sample, sequenced in a study of blood T cell repertoires in COVID-19. TCRdb keeps only in-frame clones here, not all; method: immunoSEQ multiplex PCR. The table lists approximately 190,000 clones, under 85% of them singletons. The sample taken for sequencing was peripheral blood. Receptors originate from a woman between 40 and 50 years old with acute or convalescent COVID-19.

The rearrangement joins TRBV18 to TRBJ1-6; 7 bases agree with TRBD1. Germline-derived CDR1 and CDR2 are KGHSH and LQKENI. The CDR3 length is 15 residues. Trimming cost V 3 bases and J 5 bases; bases outside gene matches: 4. DNA of the CDR3: TGTGCCAGCTCACCGCACCAGGGGGATAATTCACCCCTCCACTTT. Its protein is CASSPHQGDNSPLHF.

The chain is built from TRBV27 and TRBJ1-5; TRBD1 agrees at 8 bases. CDR3 length equals 13 residues. The germline CDR1 and CDR2 sequences are MNHEY and SMNVEV (reference sequence). V lost 8 bases and J lost 4; bases outside the gene matches: 4. The DNA for the CDR3 is TGTGCCAGCCGGGACAGGCCGAATCAGCCCCAGCATTTT. This encodes CASRDRPNQPQHF.

The V gene is TRBV10-3, the J gene TRBJ2-3, with TRBD2 as a possible D gene (6 bases). Looked up from germline, CDR1 is ENHRY and CDR2 is SYGVKD. Deletions cut 6 bases from V and 7 bases from J, with 26 bases between. The CDR3 extends over 17 amino acids. The CDR3: CAIRGMGDSTYTHTQYF. CDR3 nucleotides: TGTGCCATCAGAGGTATGGGGGACTCGACCTACACCCATACGCAGTATTTT.

This clone occurred once. V usage is TRBV7-9 and J usage is TRBJ2-5; 7 bases line up with TRBD1. After removal of 3 bases from V and 4 bases from J, the junction contained 14 bases not matched to a gene. CDR1 is SEHNR, CDR2 FQNEAQ, per germline (reference sequence). The CDR3 has 17 amino acids. CDR3 nucleotides: TGTGCCAGCAGCTTGGCGACAGGGAAAAGGGTCTTAGAGACCCAGTACTTC. This translates into CASSLATGKRVLETQYF. Based on the CDR3 plus reference TRBV7-9 and TRBJ2-5, the full variable domain is DTGVSQNPRHKITKRGQNVTFRCDPISEHNRLYWYRQTLGQGPEFLTYFQNEAQLEKSRLLSDRFSAERPKGSFSTLEIQRTEQGDSAMYLCASSLATGKRVLETQYFGPGTRLLVL.

The genes are TRBV25-1 and TRBJ1-4; the match to TRBD1 covers 9 bases. Germline values: CDR1 MGHDK, CDR2 SYGVNS. Trimming cost V 3 bases and J 8 bases; bases outside gene matches: 7. CDR3 length: 15 residues. CDR3: CASSDPGQGGEKLFF. The CDR3 coding sequence is TGTGCCAGCAGTGACCCGGGACAGGGCGGAGAAAAACTGTTTTTT.

V usage is TRBV12-3 or TRBV12-4 and J usage is TRBJ1-3, with D possibly TRBD1 on 6 matching bases. The CDR3 has 13 amino acids. V lost 6 bases to trimming and J lost 5 bases, with 11 bases between them. CDR3 sequence (DNA): TGTGCCAGCAGCGGGACACCGAGAAACACCATATATTTT. Its protein product is CASSGTPRNTIYF.

The V gene is TRBV28, the J gene TRBJ1-6; D remains ambiguous. The germline V gene has CDR1 MDHEN and CDR2 SYDVKM. This CDR3 comprises 11 residues. The V end was cut by 6 bases, the J end by 11 bases, with 8 bases between. The CDR3, as DNA: TGTGCCAGCAGCCATGAGACACCCCTCCACTTT. It codes for CASSHETPLHF.

The V call is TRBV5-1, the J call TRBJ1-3, with TRBD1 identical over 10 bases. CDR1 is SGHRS and CDR2 is YFSETQ in the germline V gene. The CDR3 extends over 16 amino acids. Trimming removed 2 bases from V and 2 bases from J; junction bases left unmatched: 4. In DNA, the CDR3 is TGCGCCAGCAGCTTAATCGGGACAGGGGCTGGAAACACCATATATTTT. As protein: CASSLIGTGAGNTIYF.

CDR3 region: CASSVAPRGGHDEQFF. The DNA for the CDR3 is TGTGCCAGCAGCGTAGCTCCGCGGGGGGGCCACGATGAGCAGTTCTTC. This sequence joins TRBV9 and TRBJ2-1; the match to TRBD2 covers 9 bases. The CDR3 loop spans 16 amino acids. Per germline, CDR1 SGDLS and CDR2 YYNGEE. The V segment lost 0 bases and the J segment 8 bases; nucleotides outside the gene matches: 9.

The chain joins TRBV9 to TRBJ2-3; 8 nucleotides agree with TRBD1. Unmatched junction bases numbered 3, after V lost 2 bases and J lost 4 bases. Per the germline V gene, CDR1 is SGDLS and CDR2 is YYNGEE. The length of the CDR3 is 14 residues. The CDR3 loop reads CASSVQGAADTQYF. Written as DNA, the CDR3 is TGTGCCAGCAGCGTGCAGGGGGCGGCAGATACGCAGTATTTT.

This clone has only one observation. This chain links TRBV3-1 (or the pseudogene TRBV3-2) with TRBJ2-6; 8 bases fit TRBD1. Germline V CDR1 and CDR2: LGHDT, YNNKEL (reference sequence). Trimming cost V 4 bases and J 1 base; bases outside gene matches: 6. The CDR3 covers 17 residues. CDR3 residues: CASSRTGLLSGANVLTF. CDR3 DNA: TGTGCCAGCAGCCGGACAGGGCTTCTTTCTGGGGCCAACGTCCTGACTTTC.

This chain uses TRBV19 with TRBJ2-2; TRBD2 agrees at 9 bases. CDR1 and CDR2 (germline): LNHDA, SQIVND (reference sequence). V shed 6 bases and J 3 bases; nucleotides not matched to a gene: 17. There are 19 residues in the CDR3. The CDR3 region has the DNA TGTGCCAGTAGCCTACTCACTATCCGAGCGGGAGGAGACACCGGGGAGCTGTTTTTT. It specifies CASSLLTIRAGGDTGELFF.

V is TRBV28 and J is TRBJ2-7; D call uncertain. V lost 5 bases to trimming and J lost 6 bases, with 14 bases between them. The CDR3 totals 13 residues. CDR1 is MDHEN, CDR2 SYDVKM, per germline. CDR3: CASSPMRRGEQYF. CDR3 DNA sequence: TGTGCCAGCAGTCCAATGCGTAGAGGCGAGCAGTACTTC.

This CDR3 reads CASSYSGTEGRNTEAFF. The CDR3 DNA is TGTGCCAGCAGTTATTCCGGGACAGAAGGGAGGAACACTGAAGCTTTCTTT. V gene TRBV11-2 combines with J gene TRBJ1-1, with 7 positions matching TRBD1. After removal of 6 bases from V and 1 base from J, the junction contained 14 bases not matched to a gene. The CDR3 spans 17 residues. Germline CDR1 and CDR2: SGHAT and FQNNGV.

The J gene is TRBJ1-1, the V gene TRBV6-4; the D is unclear. The CDR3 loop spans 15 amino acids. The germline V gene has CDR1 MRHNA and CDR2 SNTAGT. V was clipped by 6 bases and J by 2 bases, with 16 bases between them. The CDR3 is CASRPEGGLNTEAFF. The CDR3 nucleotides read TGTGCCAGCAGGCCTGAGGGTGGACTCAACACTGAAGCTTTCTTT.

CDR3 sequence (DNA): TGCGCCAGCAGCCAAGCGATGGTCCTTGGACAGGTGTCCTCTGGGGCCAACGTCCTGACTTTC. Its protein is CASSQAMVLGQVSSGANVLTF. The chain carries TRBV4-1 and TRBJ2-6; TRBD1 matches at 7 bases. The CDR3 contains 21 residues. Germline CDR1 MGHRA, CDR2 YSYEKL. V lost 1 base to trimming and J lost 0 bases; unmatched junction nucleotides: 15.

CDR3 in DNA: TGTGCCAGCAGCCGGGACTACCAAAACATTCAGTACTTC. Amino acid sequence: CASSRDYQNIQYF. The chain carries TRBV11-2 and TRBJ2-4; 7 bases align to TRBD2. This CDR3 contains 13 residues. V shed 5 bases and J 5 bases; nucleotides not matched to a gene: 3. Per the germline V gene, CDR1 is SGHAT and CDR2 is FQNNGV.

This clone was recorded only once. The J gene is TRBJ1-2, the V gene TRBV19, with TRBD1 matching 7 bases. The CDR3 sequence is 12 residues long. The V segment lost 5 bases and the J segment 8 bases; nucleotides outside the gene matches: 5. CDR1 and CDR2 from the germline V gene are LNHDA and SQIVND (reference sequence). CDR3 sequence: CASSQQGYGYTF. Written as DNA, the CDR3 is TGTGCCAGTAGTCAACAGGGGTACGGCTACACCTTC.

The chain has TRBV30 and TRBJ1-4, with D possibly being TRBD1 (6 bases). Germline CDR1 is GTSNPN and CDR2 is SVGIG (reference sequence). The CDR3 runs 13 residues. The V and J ends lost 6 bases and 2 bases respectively, with 10 bases between them. The CDR3: CACQRGTNEKLFF. The CDR3 DNA reads TGTGCCTGCCAAAGGGGGACTAATGAAAAACTGTTTTTT.

The chain recombines TRBV6-6 with TRBJ2-2, with D tentatively TRBD2 (6 bases). This CDR3 is built from 15 residues. Trimming removed 6 bases from V and 7 bases from J, with 18 bases in between. Germline V gene lookup returns CDR1 MNHNY and CDR2 SVGAGI (reference sequence). The CDR3 region is CASRVPGDGGGELFF. The CDR3 DNA reads as TGTGCCAGCAGGGTCCCGGGGGACGGTGGCGGGGAGCTGTTTTTT.

The chain uses TRBV7-9 and TRBJ1-1; D is possibly TRBD1 (5 bases). V lost 3 bases, J lost 4 bases, and 12 bases lay in between. Germline V lookup: CDR1 SEHNR, CDR2 FQNEAQ (reference sequence). This CDR3 comprises 14 residues. CDR3 nucleotide sequence: TGTGCCAGCAGCTTCGGGGGGTCCATCACTGAAGCTTTCTTT. Encoded protein: CASSFGGSITEAFF.

The chain recombines TRBV4-2 with TRBJ2-7; D not certain. V was trimmed by 0 bases and J by 0 bases, leaving 24 bases between them. Germline V gene data show CDR1 as LGHNA and CDR2 as YNFKEQ. The CDR3 runs to 20 residues. Written as DNA, the CDR3 is TGTGCCAGCAGCCAAGATGAGGCCCCGACCTCCCACTTCTCCTCCTACGAGCAGTACTTC. It codes for CASSQDEAPTSHFSSYEQYF.

The CDR3: CARSLVIAGTENTEAFF. DNA of the CDR3: TGTGCCAGAAGCTTGGTCATCGCCGGGACAGAGAACACTGAAGCTTTCTTT. The chain employs TRBV5-3 and TRBJ1-1; 7 bases map to TRBD1. TRBV5-3 counts as an open reading frame of uncertain function. The V segment lost 0 bases and the J segment 1 base; nucleotides outside the gene matches: 9. CDR3 length: 17 amino acids.

The chain carries TRBV27 and TRBJ2-7; 9 bases align to TRBD2. Germline loops: CDR1 MNHEY, CDR2 SMNVEV (reference sequence). J was trimmed by 2 bases and V by 3 bases; bases with no gene match: 5. The CDR3 totals 15 residues. CDR3 protein: CASSFSAGGTYEQYF. The CDR3 DNA reads as TGTGCCAGCAGTTTCTCAGCGGGGGGCACCTACGAGCAGTACTTC.

The genes are TRBV18 and TRBJ2-1; no reliable D call. Germline V lookup: CDR1 KGHSH, CDR2 LQKENI. The CDR3 contains 14 residues. V lost 5 bases and J lost 5, with 13 bases in between. The CDR3 region is CASSSIAPHNEQFF. DNA of the CDR3: TGTGCCAGCTCATCAATAGCTCCTCACAATGAGCAGTTCTTC.